A single sample is the source of the 7 T cell receptor beta chains below, sequenced in a study of response to subunit inactivated influenza vaccine. TCRdb passed the RT-PCR reads through MiXCR, listing each CDR3 protein once. The sample contains 650,000 to 800,000 distinct CDR3 sequences, approximately 14% of which appear only once. Specimen: PBMCs from blood, collected 14 to 15 days before vaccination. The source of these receptors is a man in his forties or fifties who received an inactivated influenza vaccine.

This clonotype was picked up many times. The J gene is TRBJ2-5, the V gene TRBV5-5; no clear D. Germline loops: CDR1 SGHKS, CDR2 YYEKEE (reference sequence). The CDR3 is 13 amino acids. The V end was cut by 0 bases, the J end by 7 bases, with 10 bases between. The CDR3 spells CASSLDSTWTQYF. DNA of the CDR3: TGTGCCAGCAGCTTGGACAGTACTTGGACCCAGTACTTC.

The chain uses TRBV20-1 and TRBJ1-1; D is undetermined. Looked up from germline, CDR1 is DFQATT and CDR2 is SNEGSKA (reference sequence). This CDR3 region has 14 residues. Trimming stripped 8 bases from V and 2 bases from J, with 18 bases between. CDR3 region: CSTPFQAGNTEAFF. The CDR3 coding sequence is TGCAGTACCCCCTTCCAAGCGGGTAACACTGAAGCTTTCTTT.

The V gene is TRBV5-1, the J gene TRBJ1-1; the match to TRBD1 covers 7 bases. Trimming took 2 bases from V and 7 from J; bases not matched to a gene: 5. The CDR3 extends over 13 amino acids. CDR1 is SGHRS, CDR2 YFSETQ, per germline. The CDR3, as DNA: TGCGCCAGCAGCTTCGGGGCAGGGGGTGAAGCTTTCTTT. Its protein is CASSFGAGGEAFF.

The V call is TRBV10-3, the J call TRBJ2-1, with 7 bases identical to TRBD2. Germline values: CDR1 ENHRY, CDR2 SYGVKD. The J segment lost 9 bases and the V segment lost 1 base, leaving 9 bases of the junction unmatched. The CDR3 extends over 15 amino acids. The CDR3 reads CAISEYGGSIGEQFF. CDR3 DNA: TGTGCCATCAGTGAGTACGGCGGGAGTATCGGTGAGCAGTTCTTC.

In the case of this clonotype: A much larger clonotype is one base distant, so this may be a read error. Without the conserved terminal phenylalanine or tryptophan, this CDR3 likely stems from a read error. The chain employs TRBV11-2 and TRBJ2-5, with 9 bases that match TRBD2. V was pared by 3 bases and J by 2 bases, with 4 bases of the junction left unmatched. Germline loops: CDR1 SGHAT, CDR2 FQNNGV. This CDR3 is built from 15 residues. CDR3 DNA sequence: TGTGCCAGCAGCTTCTCTAGCGGGACACAAGAGACCCAGTACTAC. Translated: CASSFSSGTQETQYY.

This clonotype was counted a few times. The chain recombines TRBV7-2 with TRBJ1-1, with 7 bases matching TRBD1. The CDR3 has 15 amino acids. In germline, CDR1 is SGHTA, CDR2 FQGNSA. J was trimmed by 1 base and V by 2 bases; bases with no gene match: 4. CDR3: CASSLRQGPNTEAFF. The CDR3 DNA reads TGTGCCAGCAGCTTACGACAGGGACCGAACACTGAAGCTTTCTTT.

This sequence joins TRBV12-3 or TRBV12-4 and TRBJ2-3; 8 nucleotides line up with TRBD1. The CDR3 sequence is 16 residues long. With V trimmed by 3 bases and J by 4 bases, 9 bases remained unmatched. CDR3 sequence reads: CASSFSGGRVADTQYF. CDR3 coding DNA: TGTGCCAGCAGTTTTTCAGGGGGCAGGGTGGCAGATACGCAGTATTTT.